This TCR beta chain was captured by sequencing in a study of T cell responses to AZD1222 COVID-19 vaccine. Measured with immunoSEQ multiplex PCR; TCRdb has only the in-frame clones, and not every one. The sample gives about 35,000 clones, 65% to 90% of which show up once; roughly 11% is in the top ten. CDR1 is SGHTA, CDR2 FQGNSA, per germline. V lost 4 bases and J 0 bases, leaving 12 bases between the germline ends. The CDR3 consists of 16 residues. This clonotype was sampled from an adult who received the AZD1222 COVID-19 vaccine. The J gene is TRBJ2-2, the V gene TRBV7-2; D is unclear. The sample in question was peripheral blood, obtained 28 days after the second AZD1222 dose. The CDR3 loop is CASSSGPSPNTGELFF. CDR3 coding DNA: TGTGCCAGCAGCTCCGGGCCCTCTCCGAACACCGGGGAGCTGTTTTTT.